Below, 18 T cell receptor beta chains from the same sample are listed, as sequenced in a study of breast tumors, draining lymph nodes, adjacent tissues. The lymph nodes were axillary draining lymph nodes from breast cancer patients. One entry per CDR3 protein, called by TCRdb with MiXCR from the multiplex PCR reads. The sample contains some 120,000 distinct CDR3 sequences, around 21% of which appear only once. Sequenced sample: axillary lymph node tissue. The receptors come from a female donor with breast cancer. Some clones in this sample may be carry-over from other donors' samples.

With respect to this clonotype: No conserved phenylalanine or tryptophan ends this CDR3, so it is likely a read error. This chain uses TRBV5-1 with TRBJ2-7, with D hard to call. The CDR3 has 11 amino acids. CDR1 is SGHRS and CDR2 is YFSETQ in the germline V gene. V dropped 0 bases and J dropped 6 bases, with 4 bases sitting between them. The CDR3 here is CASSLGAEQYS. The CDR3 coding sequence is TGCGCCAGCAGCTTGGGGGCCGAGCAGTACTCC.

Ten or more counts support this clonotype. The chain is built from TRBV2 and TRBJ1-6; D unclear. Germline V gene sequence: CDR1 SNHLY, CDR2 FYNNEI. V was clipped by 6 bases and J by 10 bases, with 13 bases between them. The CDR3 sequence is 13 residues long. This CDR3 is CASSPSEISPLHF. The CDR3 DNA reads as TGTGCCAGCAGCCCTTCAGAGATATCACCCCTCCACTTT. Full variable domain (missing parts from reference TRBV2 and TRBJ1-6): EPEVTQTPSHQVTQMGQEVILRCVPISNHLYFYWYRQILGQKVEFLVSFYNNEISEKSEIFDDQFSVERPDGSNFTLKIRSTKLEDSAMYFCASSPSEISPLHFGNGTRLTVT.

This clonotype was detected ten times or more. The V call is TRBV20-1, the J call TRBJ1-4; D remains unclear. Germline-derived CDR1 and CDR2 are DFQATT and SNEGSKA (reference sequence). This CDR3 has 13 amino acids. Between the trimmed V and J ends, which lost 2 bases and 8 bases, there was a span of 12 bases. CDR3 sequence (DNA): TGCAGTGCTAGATTAGGGTCTGGGGAAAAACTGTTTTTT. Translation gives CSARLGSGEKLFF.

There are many counts of this clonotype. The gene calls are TRBV28 and TRBJ1-6; D is possibly TRBD1 (5 bases). CDR1 and CDR2 (germline): MDHEN, SYDVKM. CDR3 length: 12 residues. V was cut by 7 bases and J by 9 bases, with 10 bases left in between. The CDR3 region is CASTDTGSPLHF. The CDR3 DNA reads TGTGCCAGCACCGATACAGGTTCACCCCTCCACTTT. Full variable domain (rest looked up from reference TRBV28 and TRBJ1-6): DVKVTQSSRYLVKRTGEKVFLECVQDMDHENMFWYRQDPGLGLRLIYFSYDVKMKEKGDIPEGYSVSREKKERFSLILESASTNQTSMYLCASTDTGSPLHFGNGTRLTVT.

This clonotype was counted between two and nine times. A read error is possible here, since a much larger clone lies one base away. The chain carries TRBV3-1 and TRBJ1-2; a weak D match, TRBD1 (5 bases). Trimming left V 3 bases short and J 8 bases short, with 13 bases between. This CDR3 has 13 residues. In germline, CDR1 is LGHDT, CDR2 YNNKEL (reference sequence). The CDR3 region has the DNA TGTGCCAGCAGCCAGACAAGGGGAGGGGGCTACACCTTC. This encodes CASSQTRGGGYTF.

As regards this clonotype: A much larger clone differs from this one at a single base, so this may be a read error. CDR3 sequence (DNA): TGCAGTGTTAGGAGAGGGACAGGGAATCAGCCCCAGCATTTT. Residues: CSVRRGTGNQPQHF. The chain combines TRBV20-1 with TRBJ1-5, with TRBD1 matching 9 bases. The germline gives CDR1 DFQATT, CDR2 SNEGSKA (reference sequence). Germline trimming cut 7 bases from V and 4 bases from J; bases unmatched to any gene: 8. The CDR3 totals 14 residues.

This clonotype was observed a single time. V gene TRBV6-1 combines with J gene TRBJ2-5, with 8 positions matching TRBD2. The J segment lost 5 bases and the V segment lost 7 bases, leaving 15 bases of the junction unmatched. Germline loops: CDR1 MNHNS, CDR2 SASEGT. The CDR3 runs 16 residues. In DNA, the CDR3 is TGTGCCAGCATGTGGGGCCGGGGGGGAGCCGGGGAGACCCAGTACTTC. It codes for CASMWGRGGAGETQYF.

This clonotype was seen ten or more times. This chain connects TRBV13 to TRBJ2-1; 11 bases line up with TRBD2. Germline assignment: CDR1 PRHDT and CDR2 FYEKMQ (reference sequence). The CDR3 runs 22 residues. J gave up 4 bases and V 0 bases, and 20 bases lay outside the gene matches. The CDR3 reads CASSLGSITRTSGPFTYNEQFF. The DNA for the CDR3 is TGTGCCAGCAGCTTAGGGTCTATTACGCGGACTAGCGGGCCGTTTACGTACAATGAGCAGTTCTTC.

This clonotype was recorded at least ten times. The chain carries TRBV29-1 and TRBJ2-3; 13 positions agree with TRBD2. Germline CDR1 is SQVTM and CDR2 is ANQGSEA. J gave up 9 bases and V 3 bases, and 21 bases lay outside the gene matches. CDR3 length equals 19 residues. The CDR3 region is CSVDRFTGTSGAEGRTQYF. CDR3 nucleotide sequence: TGCAGCGTTGACCGATTCACCGGGACTAGCGGGGCGGAAGGGCGGACGCAGTATTTT.

This chain connects TRBV28 to TRBJ1-2; 8 positions match TRBD1. J lost 8 bases, V lost 5 bases, and 10 bases had no gene match. Germline assignment: CDR1 MDHEN and CDR2 SYDVKM. This CDR3 contains 14 residues. CDR3 DNA sequence: TGTGCCAGCAGTGAGCCGCAGGGGGCATGGGGCTACACCTTC. Residues: CASSEPQGAWGYTF.

About this clonotype itself: A much larger clonotype is one base distant, so this may be a read error. The chain is built from TRBV19 and TRBJ2-7, with D perhaps given as TRBD1 or TRBD2 (5 bases each). Germline V CDR1 and CDR2: LNHDA, SQIVND (reference sequence). There are 13 residues in the CDR3. The CDR3 DNA is TGTGCCAGTAGTCGGGGCAGCGTCTACGAGCAGCACTTC. Translation: CASSRGSVYEQHF.

This clonotype was seen repeatedly, ten times or more. J is TRBJ2-7 and V is TRBV19; D not certain. Between the trimmed V and J ends, which lost 3 bases and 0 bases, there was a span of 9 bases. The CDR3 contains 14 residues. The germline gives CDR1 LNHDA, CDR2 SQIVND (reference sequence). The CDR3 spells CASSISANSYEQYF. The CDR3 nucleotides read TGTGCCAGTAGTATCTCAGCGAACTCCTACGAGCAGTACTTC.

A remark on this clonotype: This sequence may be a read error, since a much larger clone differs from it by one base. J is TRBJ2-7 and V is TRBV6-1; D remains unclear. This CDR3 comprises 15 residues. The V end lost 2 bases, the J end lost 1 base, and 12 bases lay between the germline ends. In germline, CDR1 is MNHNS, CDR2 SASEGT. CDR3 DNA: TGTGCCAGCAGTGAATCCCCAGGCCGGTCCTACGAGCAGTACTTC. It specifies CASSESPGRSYEQYF.

In this sample, this clonotype turned up many times. V gene TRBV7-9 combines with J gene TRBJ1-2; 10 bases match TRBD1. This CDR3 comprises 16 residues. V lost 1 base and J lost 4; bases outside the gene matches: 6. Germline CDR1 SEHNR, CDR2 FQNEAQ (reference sequence). The CDR3 nucleotides are TGTGCCAGCAGCTTAGGTTCGGGACAGGGGACCTATGGCTACACCTTC. This encodes CASSLGSGQGTYGYTF.

This clonotype was detected once. This may stem from a read error, because a much larger clone lies one nucleotide away. V gene TRBV18 combines with J gene TRBJ2-1, with D tentatively TRBD2 (7 bases). The CDR3 covers 15 residues. In germline, CDR1 is KGHSH, CDR2 LQKENI. The CDR3 DNA follows: TGTGCCAGCTCACCGTTCGGGGGGCGCAGCGATGAGCAGCTCTTC. Protein sequence: CASSPFGGRSDEQLF.

This clonotype has at least ten counts. CDR3 amino acids: CASSLSGEETQYF. Written as DNA, the CDR3 is TGTGCCAGCAGTTTATCAGGGGAGGAGACCCAGTACTTC. The chain recombines TRBV12-3 or TRBV12-4 with TRBJ2-5; D possibly corresponds to TRBD1 (6 bases). This CDR3 has 13 residues. Trimming removed 2 bases at V and 5 bases at J, with 9 bases between.

This clonotype was picked up one time. Possible read error: a much larger clone is one base away. The chain links TRBV5-1 to TRBJ2-1; tentatively, D is TRBD1 or TRBD2 (5 bases each). CDR3 length: 14 residues. Trimming left V 6 bases short and J 8 bases short, with 18 bases between. Germline CDR1 and CDR2: SGHRS and YFSETQ. The DNA of the CDR3 is TGCGCCAGCACACGGGACCCTAATTACGATGAGCAGTTCTTC. It codes for CASTRDPNYDEQFF.

About this clonotype: Given a much more abundant clone one base away, this may be a read error. The chain combines TRBV2 with TRBJ1-2, with 8 bases fitting TRBD1. With V trimmed by 11 bases and J by 7 bases, 21 bases remained unmatched. Germline V gives CDR1 SNHLY, CDR2 FYNNEI. CDR3 length: 16 residues. As DNA, the CDR3 is TGTGCCGGCAACGAAAGGGGGACAGGAGGGTCTTCTGGCTACACCTTC. Translation gives CAGNERGTGGSSGYTF.